Below are 9 T cell receptor beta chains sequenced from a single sample in a study of OX40 agonist ivuxolimab in advanced cancers. Sequencing used immunoSEQ multiplex PCR; TCRdb keeps in-frame clones, though not all of them. The table records roughly 79,000 clones, around 90% of them present only once. The sample was CD4+ or CD8+ T cells sorted from blood, taken in a trial of the OX40 agonist ivuxolimab. All receptors come from an adult with an advanced solid tumor such as melanoma, head and neck, liver or kidney cancer.

The chain employs TRBV11-2 and TRBJ1-2; possible D gene TRBD1, 5 bases. The length of the CDR3 is 15 residues. Trimming removed 5 bases at V and 0 bases at J, with 13 bases between. The germline V gene encodes CDR1 SGHAT and CDR2 FQNNGV. The CDR3: CASSQGTVPNYGYTF. CDR3 nucleotides: TGTGCCAGCAGCCAAGGGACGGTTCCTAACTATGGCTACACCTTC.

V is TRBV6-1 and J is TRBJ2-7, with D perhaps TRBD2 (5 bases). There are 14 residues in the CDR3. Germline CDR1 MNHNS, CDR2 SASEGT. Between the trimmed V and J ends, which lost 3 bases and 0 bases, there was a span of 9 bases. CDR3 region: CASSEEAPSYEQYF. The CDR3 coding sequence is TGTGCCAGCAGTGAGGAGGCTCCCTCCTACGAGCAGTACTTC.

This clone was seen only a few times. The V gene is TRBV19, the J gene TRBJ1-1; D possibly corresponds to TRBD1 (6 bases). The CDR3 is 12 amino acids. V lost 7 bases, J lost 4 bases, and 10 bases lay in between. From germline, CDR1 is LNHDA and CDR2 SQIVND (reference sequence). The CDR3 DNA reads TGTGCCAGTATACAGGGAGGCACTGAAGCTTTCTTT. Translation: CASIQGGTEAFF.

DNA of the CDR3: TGTGCCAGCAGCTTGGGTGGGACAGGGGACACCGGGGAGCTGTTTTTT. This translates into CASSLGGTGDTGELFF. The genes are TRBV5-6 and TRBJ2-2; 10 positions match TRBD1. Germline assignment: CDR1 SGHDT and CDR2 YYEEEE. The CDR3 has 16 amino acids. Losses at the gene ends were 0 bases for V and 3 bases for J; bases not matched to a gene: 2.

There are a few counts of this clone. The V call is TRBV25-1, the J call TRBJ1-2, with D possibly TRBD1 on 6 matching bases. Germline lookup yields CDR1 MGHDK and CDR2 SYGVNS. Trimming stripped 9 bases from V and 6 bases from J, with 20 bases between. The CDR3 sequence is 14 residues long. The CDR3 spells CASGGHGEFDGYTF. The CDR3, as DNA: TGTGCCAGTGGGGGGCACGGGGAGTTCGATGGCTACACCTTC.

The gene calls are TRBV7-9 and TRBJ2-2; D uncertain. This CDR3 has 13 residues. V was trimmed by 0 bases and J by 5 bases, leaving 4 bases between them. In germline, CDR1 is SEHNR, CDR2 FQNEAQ (reference sequence). The CDR3 is CASSLARTGELFF. The CDR3 coding sequence is TGTGCCAGCAGCTTAGCCCGAACCGGGGAGCTGTTTTTT.

The V call is TRBV6-5, the J call TRBJ2-7; the D gene is possibly TRBD1 (6 bases). CDR1 MNHEY and CDR2 SVGAGI come from the germline V gene. V was cut by 2 bases and J by 0 bases, with 8 bases left in between. The CDR3 has 14 amino acids. The chain's CDR3 is CASSYEDSSYEQYF. The CDR3 DNA sequence: TGTGCCAGCAGTTACGAGGACAGCTCCTACGAGCAGTACTTC.

The chain uses TRBV9 and TRBJ1-1; D remains unclear. Germline V gene data show CDR1 as SGDLS and CDR2 as YYNGEE. This CDR3 is 14 amino acids long. V was pared by 0 bases and J by 0 bases, with 6 bases between. CDR3: CASSVDFMNTEAFF. The CDR3 DNA is TGTGCCAGCAGCGTAGACTTTATGAACACTGAAGCTTTCTTT.

This chain joins TRBV10-3 and TRBJ1-1, with a possible D match to TRBD1 (5 bases). Trimming left V 6 bases short and J 1 base short, with 9 bases between. CDR1 ENHRY and CDR2 SYGVKD come from the germline V gene. The length of the CDR3 is 13 residues. The CDR3 reads CAIRAGGNTEAFF. The CDR3 bases are TGTGCCATCAGGGCTGGGGGGAACACTGAAGCTTTCTTT.